This record looks at one T cell receptor beta chain sequence and its context. The target antigen is unknown. Libraries were prepared by immunoSEQ multiplex PCR; TCRdb keeps only in-frame clonotypes and omits some of them. The sample carries roughly 170,000 clones, 90% recorded once. Trimming took off 7 bases at V and 6 bases at J, with 15 bases between the two ends. This CDR3 contains 13 residues. This entry belongs to a study of T cell responses to AZD1222 COVID-19 vaccine. Study-level points and caveats: Most donors were white British and more were female, and clonal diversity was possibly underestimated.

Sample: peripheral blood, taken on day 0 of AZD1222 vaccination. The chain couples TRBV12-3 or TRBV12-4 to TRBJ2-5, with TRBD1 as a possible D gene (5 bases). The TCR was taken from an adult in good health. The CDR3 spells CASTYPGWQTQYF. CDR3 nucleotides: TGTGCCAGCACTTACCCAGGGTGGCAGACCCAGTACTTC.